A single sample gave rise to the 21 T cell receptor beta chains below, sequenced in a study of shared clonotypes between healthy human individuals (dated by TCRdb to the early 2020s). The protocol used for the library was the immunoSEQ multiplex PCR assay. TCRdb mirrors the immuneACCESS table, restricted to in-frame sequences. Some clones are absent from its copies; in checked studies, under half trace to an unresolved V gene, and the reason for the others is unknown. The sample table records some 650,000 clones; almost 97% of these occur just once. The top ten hold roughly 0.055% of the sample. Sample: naive CD4+ T cells sorted from blood. The cell subset or site label here, explained by the study, means: CD45RA+ positively selected. The origin of the receptors is a woman in her thirties in good health.

The chain employs TRBV19 and TRBJ2-3; 10 bases are shared with TRBD2. This CDR3 comprises 14 residues. The V segment lost 9 bases and the J segment 3 bases; nucleotides outside the gene matches: 6. The V gene's germline CDR1 is LNHDA and CDR2 SQIVND (reference sequence). The CDR3 sequence is CASAALAGTDTQYF. Written as DNA, the CDR3 is TGTGCCAGCGCGGCACTAGCGGGAACAGATACGCAGTATTTT.

This chain joins TRBV4-1 and TRBJ2-2; 12 bases align to TRBD1. The CDR3 length is 18 residues. CDR1 is MGHRA and CDR2 is YSYEKL in the germline V gene. Trimming removed 0 bases from V and 2 bases from J; junction bases left unmatched: 4. This chain's CDR3 is CASSQEGTGGGNTGELFF. The CDR3 region has the DNA TGCGCCAGCAGCCAAGAAGGGACAGGGGGCGGAAACACCGGGGAGCTGTTTTTT.

The chain is built from TRBV15 and TRBJ1-2; D gene ambiguous. The germline V and J ends were trimmed by 0 bases and 0 bases, with 8 bases remaining between them. CDR1 and CDR2 from the germline V gene are LNHNV and YYDKDF (reference sequence). This CDR3 has 15 residues. The CDR3 reads CATSRDLQTNYGYTF. In DNA, the CDR3 is TGTGCCACCAGCAGAGATCTTCAGACTAACTATGGCTACACCTTC. The full variable domain, its missing parts supplied by reference TRBV15 and TRBJ1-2, is DAMVIQNPRYQVTQFGKPVTLSCSQTLNHNVMYWYQQKSSQAPKLLFHYYDKDFNNEADTPDNFQSRRPNTSFCFLDIRSPGLGDTAMYLCATSRDLQTNYGYTFGSGTRLTVV.

The chain links TRBV7-8 to TRBJ2-1, with D perhaps TRBD2 (6 bases). Germline lookup yields CDR1 SGHVS and CDR2 FQNEAQ. The CDR3 length is 15 residues. V shed 1 base and J shed 5 bases, with 12 bases lying between them. The CDR3 DNA follows: TGTGCCAGCAGCTTAGTCGGACTACAAAACAATGAGCAGTTCTTC. It codes for CASSLVGLQNNEQFF.

The chain employs TRBV7-9 and TRBJ1-2; 10 bases map to TRBD1. CDR1 SEHNR and CDR2 FQNEAQ come from the germline V gene (reference sequence). V lost 2 bases to trimming and J lost 4 bases; unmatched junction nucleotides: 7. The CDR3 contains 16 residues. CDR3 region: CASSLIGRDRGYGYTF. CDR3 sequence (DNA): TGTGCCAGCAGCTTAATAGGCCGGGACAGGGGCTATGGCTACACCTTC.

As concerns this clone: In the same sample, other DNA sequences code for this CDR3. V is TRBV29-1 and J is TRBJ1-1, with a weak D call TRBD1 (5 bases). Germline values: CDR1 SQVTM, CDR2 ANQGSEA. The CDR3 runs to 13 residues. Trimming cost V 3 bases and J 1 base, with 9 bases left between them. CDR3 in DNA: TGCAGCGTTGAGAGCCAGGGGAACACTGAAGCTTTCTTT. It codes for CSVESQGNTEAFF.

The chain combines TRBV4-1 with TRBJ2-7; TRBD2 matches 7 bases. This CDR3 has 17 residues. Trimming took 0 bases from V and 2 from J; bases not matched to a gene: 10. The germline V gene has CDR1 MGHRA and CDR2 YSYEKL. The CDR3 spells CASSQDPRGREAYEQYF. The CDR3 DNA is TGCGCCAGCAGCCAAGATCCCCGGGGTCGGGAGGCCTACGAGCAGTACTTC.

The gene calls are TRBV5-4 and TRBJ1-2, with D unclear. The CDR3 is 14 amino acids. V lost 2 bases to trimming and J lost 4 bases, with 12 bases between them. Germline lookup yields CDR1 SGHNT and CDR2 YYREEE (reference sequence). CDR3 nucleotides: TGTGCCAGCAGCTTACAAGGAGTTGGCTATGGCTACACCTTC. This translates into CASSLQGVGYGYTF.

This chain links TRBV5-6 with TRBJ2-7; TRBD2 matches at 9 bases. V lost 3 bases to trimming and J lost 6 bases; unmatched junction nucleotides: 7. CDR1 and CDR2 (germline): SGHDT, YYEEEE. There are 14 residues in the CDR3. The CDR3 DNA sequence: TGTGCCAGCAGCTCCTCCGGGACTAGCAGCGAGCAGTACTTC. This codes for CASSSSGTSSEQYF.

This rearrangement joins TRBV7-6 to TRBJ2-3; 11 bases match TRBD2. Germline V CDR1 and CDR2: SGHVS, FNYEAQ. J was trimmed by 4 bases and V by 5 bases; bases with no gene match: 8. CDR3 size: 16 residues. CDR3 nucleotide sequence: TGTGCCAGCAGCCTCATAGCGGGAGGGGGCGCAGATACGCAGTATTTT. It yields the protein CASSLIAGGGADTQYF. Full variable domain (missing parts from reference TRBV7-6 and TRBJ2-3): GAGVSQSPRYKVTKRGQDVALRCDPISGHVSLYWYRQALGQGPEFLTYFNYEAQQDKSGLPNDRFSAERPEGSISTLTIQRTEQRDSAMYRCASSLIAGGGADTQYFGPGTRLTVL.

The chain uses TRBV7-5 and TRBJ1-4. TRBV7-5 is designated a pseudogene. CDR3 size: 18 residues. The CDR3, as DNA: TGTGTCAGAAGCTCAAACTTTAGGAGGGGTGCAACTAATGAAAAACTGTTTTTT. Its protein product is CVRSSNFRRGATNEKLFF.

This sequence joins TRBV28 and TRBJ1-3; D is ambiguous. Trimming cost V 7 bases and J 1 base, with 11 bases left between them. CDR3 length equals 14 residues. Germline loops: CDR1 MDHEN, CDR2 SYDVKM. CDR3 amino acids: CASTPHSSGNTIYF. CDR3 bases: TGTGCCAGCACCCCGCACAGTTCTGGAAACACCATATATTTT.

The chain combines TRBV27 with TRBJ2-4, with D maybe TRBD2 (5 bases). The CDR3 contains 15 residues. Germline CDR1 reads MNHEY; CDR2 reads SMNVEV (reference sequence). Trimming stripped 4 bases from V and 0 bases from J, with 10 bases between. CDR3 loop: CASSSLGGAKNIQYF. CDR3 coding DNA: TGTGCCAGCAGTTCCCTCGGAGGAGCCAAAAACATTCAGTACTTC.

The genes are TRBV6-6 and TRBJ2-3; TRBD2 matches 11 bases. Germline loops: CDR1 MNHNY, CDR2 SVGAGI (reference sequence). The CDR3 has 14 amino acids. V trimming: 4 bases; J trimming: 5 bases; junction bases outside the gene matches: 2. The CDR3 spells CASSSSGRRDTQYF. In nucleotides, the CDR3 is TGTGCCAGCAGTTCTAGCGGGAGGAGAGATACGCAGTATTTT.

V usage is TRBV6-6 and J usage is TRBJ1-4; TRBD1 matches 9 bases. This CDR3 spans 15 amino acids. Unmatched junction bases numbered 5, after V lost 4 bases and J lost 5 bases. Germline V gene sequence: CDR1 MNHNY, CDR2 SVGAGI (reference sequence). In DNA, the CDR3 is TGTGCCAGCAGTTCCACGACAGGGGGGAATGAAAAACTGTTTTTT. Residues: CASSSTTGGNEKLFF.

This clone was detected once. V and J are TRBV9 and TRBJ2-3; the D is unclear. V was cut by 0 bases and J by 5 bases, with 10 bases left in between. Germline CDR1 reads SGDLS; CDR2 reads YYNGEE. The CDR3 length is 14 residues. The CDR3 is CASSVEWNGDTQYF. CDR3 bases: TGTGCCAGCAGCGTAGAGTGGAATGGAGATACGCAGTATTTT.

The rearrangement links TRBV11-2 to TRBJ2-1; weak D call: TRBD1 (7 bases). Germline-derived CDR1 and CDR2 are SGHAT and FQNNGV. The CDR3 consists of 15 residues. Trimming left V 3 bases short and J 8 bases short, with 17 bases between. In DNA form, the CDR3 reads TGTGCCAGCAGCTTTTCCGCCCCCAGGGGGGATGAGCAGTTCTTC. As protein: CASSFSAPRGDEQFF.

The genes are TRBV7-8 and TRBJ2-2; D is unresolved. Germline CDR1 and CDR2: SGHVS and FQNEAQ. CDR3 length: 14 amino acids. With 5 bases removed from V and 4 bases from J, the gap between germline ends came to 11 bases. The CDR3 sequence is CASSLTPTTGELFF. The CDR3 region has the DNA TGTGCCAGCAGCCTCACTCCGACCACCGGGGAGCTGTTTTTT.

The chain joins TRBV6-5 to TRBJ1-2, with D possibly matching TRBD1 (6 bases). Trimming left V 6 bases short and J 6 bases short, with 17 bases between. The germline V gene has CDR1 MNHEY and CDR2 SVGAGI. This CDR3 comprises 14 residues. CDR3: CASRRLQGRDGYTF. In DNA form, the CDR3 reads TGTGCCAGCAGGAGACTACAGGGTAGGGATGGCTACACCTTC.

This chain joins TRBV5-5 and TRBJ2-4; TRBD1 might be the D (6 bases). The CDR3 length is 17 residues. The germline V gene encodes CDR1 SGHKS and CDR2 YYEKEE (reference sequence). Trimming cost V 4 bases and J 0 bases, with 17 bases left between them. The CDR3 reads CASSAARGPLAKNIQYF. The CDR3 DNA reads TGTGCCAGCAGCGCAGCCAGGGGACCACTAGCCAAAAACATTCAGTACTTC.

This clone has just one count. J is TRBJ1-2 and V is TRBV19; no definite D call. The CDR3 totals 14 residues. CDR1 is LNHDA and CDR2 is SQIVND in the germline V gene (reference sequence). V lost 5 bases and J 0 bases, leaving 10 bases between the germline ends. The CDR3 region has the DNA TGTGCCAGTAGTCAGGACGGTCCTAACTATGGCTACACCTTC. It translates to CASSQDGPNYGYTF.